This T cell receptor beta chain was observed in a study of blood T cell repertoires in COVID-19. Original analysis: Amplification with reference gene primers provided the estimates of nucleated cell counts. Produced via immunoSEQ multiplex PCR; TCRdb's table is partial and in-frame only. V, J and clone size are taken as reported in that table, and D and trimming were inferred from the DNA itself. The sample consists of fewer than 400,000 clones, 70% to 90% of them appearing once. Participant age was about 18 to 89 years, and participants resided in roughly 25 US areas. Participant-reported clinical history was the basis for cohort assignment. Recovery meant two consecutive negative NP/OP PCR tests, professional clearance, or resolved symptoms. With 4 bases clipped from V and 13 bases from J, the junction kept 10 bases outside the gene matches. Germline V gene data show CDR1 as SGHAT and CDR2 as FQNNGV. CDR3 length: 13 residues.

Sequenced material: PBMCs or T cells enriched from blood (not recorded which). The clonotype originates from a man aged 30 to 39 who had recovered from COVID-19. J is TRBJ2-1 and V is TRBV11-2; 7 bases map to TRBD2. The CDR3 DNA reads TGTGCCAGCAGCTCCGGCTCTGGGGGGGTTCAGTTCTTC. Translated, it gives CASSSGSGGVQFF.